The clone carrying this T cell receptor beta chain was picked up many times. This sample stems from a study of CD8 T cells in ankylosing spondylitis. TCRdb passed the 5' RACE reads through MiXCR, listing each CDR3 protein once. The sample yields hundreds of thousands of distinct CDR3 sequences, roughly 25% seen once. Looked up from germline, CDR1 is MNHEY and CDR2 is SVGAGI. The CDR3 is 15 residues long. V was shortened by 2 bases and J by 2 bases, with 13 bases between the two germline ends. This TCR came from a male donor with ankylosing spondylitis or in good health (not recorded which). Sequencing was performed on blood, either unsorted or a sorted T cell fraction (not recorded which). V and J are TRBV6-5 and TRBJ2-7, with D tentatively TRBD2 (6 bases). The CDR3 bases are TGTGCCAGCAGTTACCGGGACTCACCTCCCTACGAGCAGTACTTC. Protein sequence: CASSYRDSPPYEQYF.